Listed here are 9 T cell receptor beta chains from one sample, sequenced in a study of cytotoxic CD8 clonotypes in ibrutinib-treated CLL. Sequencing was performed with immunoSEQ multiplex PCR; in TCRdb, only in-frame clones are kept and a portion is missing. The data show about 20,000 clones, approximately 81% seen once. The specimen comprised PBMCs, sampled before ibrutinib treatment. These receptor sequences come from a human donor with chronic lymphocytic leukemia.

The rearrangement uses TRBV9 and TRBJ2-7; D gene unclear. CDR3 length: 13 amino acids. With 0 bases removed from V and 6 bases from J, the gap between germline ends came to 10 bases. Germline CDR1 reads SGDLS; CDR2 reads YYNGEE. The CDR3, as DNA: TGTGCCAGCAGCGTAGTCCTAGGCGGCGAGCAGTACTTC. Translating gives CASSVVLGGEQYF.

The CDR3 spells CASSLGPAGGVAGELFF. DNA for the CDR3: TGTGCCAGCAGCTTAGGCCCCGCGGGAGGGGTGGCCGGGGAGCTGTTTTTT. V usage is TRBV11-2 and J usage is TRBJ2-2, with TRBD2 matching over 9 bases. Looked up from germline, CDR1 is SGHAT and CDR2 is FQNNGV. Trimming took 1 base from V and 6 from J; bases not matched to a gene: 9. The CDR3 length is 17 residues.

As DNA, the CDR3 is TGTGCCAGCAGCGTAGAGGGGACCGATCAGCCCCAGCATTTT. Translating it yields CASSVEGTDQPQHF. The chain is built from TRBV9 and TRBJ1-5; weak D call: TRBD1 (5 bases). Per the germline V gene, CDR1 is SGDLS and CDR2 is YYNGEE. The V end lost 0 bases, the J end lost 5 bases, and 9 bases lay between the germline ends. This CDR3 has 14 residues.

DNA for the CDR3: TGCGCCAGCAGCCGCCAGAGTTTCTATGGCTACACCTTC. Its protein product is CASSRQSFYGYTF. The J gene is TRBJ1-2, the V gene TRBV4-1; D gene unclear. The germline CDR1 and CDR2 sequences are MGHRA and YSYEKL. V gave up 4 bases and J gave up 4 bases, with 10 bases separating them. This CDR3 comprises 13 residues.

The chain is built from TRBV11-2 and TRBJ1-4; 9 positions match TRBD1. V lost 1 base, J lost 15 bases, and 6 bases stayed unmatched. Germline-derived CDR1 and CDR2 are SGHAT and FQNNGV. The CDR3 has 13 amino acids. CDR3 nucleotide sequence: TGTGCCAGCAGCTTAGGGTGGGGACAGGGATTGTTTTTT. Translating gives CASSLGWGQGLFF.

The chain employs TRBV5-6 and TRBJ1-2; D is possibly TRBD1 (5 bases). Germline V gene lookup returns CDR1 SGHDT and CDR2 YYEEEE. The CDR3 spans 14 residues. The germline V and J ends were trimmed by 6 bases and 3 bases, with 15 bases remaining between them. The CDR3 nucleotides are TGTGCCAGCAACATCGGGGGGGAGGACTATGGCTACACCTTC. Protein: CASNIGGEDYGYTF. Complete variable domain (other parts from reference TRBV5-6 and TRBJ1-2): DAGVTQSPTHLIKTRGQQVTLRCSPKSGHDTVSWYQQALGQGPQFIFQYYEEEERQRGNFPDRFSGHQFPNYSSELNVNALLLGDSALYLCASNIGGEDYGYTFGSGTRLTVV.

This chain joins TRBV30 and TRBJ1-1, with a weak D call TRBD1 (6 bases). V lost 5 bases and J lost 4, with 14 bases in between. Per the germline V gene, CDR1 is GTSNPN and CDR2 is SVGIG (reference sequence). CDR3 length: 13 amino acids. Written as DNA, the CDR3 is TGTGCCTGGCGGCCCGAGGGGGGCACTGAAGCTTTCTTT. Translated, it gives CAWRPEGGTEAFF.

The V gene is TRBV19, the J gene TRBJ1-2, with D hard to call. Germline CDR1 reads LNHDA; CDR2 reads SQIVND (reference sequence). The CDR3 totals 15 residues. Trimming stripped 1 base from V and 6 bases from J, with 15 bases between. The DNA of the CDR3 is TGTGCCAGTAGTATAGTAGGCCCCCGGAGCAATGGCTACACCTTC. Protein sequence: CASSIVGPRSNGYTF. The complete variable domain, with remaining parts taken from reference TRBV19 and TRBJ1-2, reads DGGITQSPKYLFRKEGQNVTLSCEQNLNHDAMYWYRQDPGQGLRLIYYSQIVNDFQKGDIAEGYSVSREKKESFPLTVTSAQKNPTAFYLCASSIVGPRSNGYTFGSGTRLTVV.

The chain recombines TRBV4-1 with TRBJ1-1; D might be TRBD1 (5 bases). This CDR3 has 16 residues. CDR1 is MGHRA, CDR2 YSYEKL, per germline. Trimming removed 0 bases at V and 6 bases at J, with 17 bases between. This CDR3 is CASSQESRGYHPEAFF. CDR3 bases: TGCGCCAGCAGCCAAGAAAGCCGGGGGTATCACCCTGAAGCTTTCTTT.